This TCR beta chain was obtained from a study of blood T cell repertoires in COVID-19. Whole-study context: Sites across the United States, Italy and Spain contributed samples from acute and convalescent COVID-19.

Data came from immunoSEQ multiplex PCR; TCRdb stores just in-frame clones and leaves some out. The sample records 200,000 to 250,000 clones, around 87% being singletons. This CDR3 contains 19 residues. J was trimmed by 4 bases and V by 3 bases; bases with no gene match: 13. The germline V gene has CDR1 LGHNT and CDR2 FRNRAP. The TCR sequence derives from a man aged 55 to 69 who had recovered from COVID-19. The chain recombines TRBV12-5 with TRBJ2-3; 13 bases are a match to TRBD2. Sequencing input: peripheral blood. CDR3 bases: TGTGCTAGTGGTTTAACAATACCCGGACTAGCGGGGGAGCCAGATACGCAGTATTTT. Residues: CASGLTIPGLAGEPDTQYF.